This TCR beta chain was recovered during a study of CD8+ T cells in alopecia areata. V was trimmed by 7 bases and J by 1 base, leaving 15 bases between them. CDR3 length: 15 residues. Germline-derived CDR1 and CDR2 are SGHDT and YYEEEE. TCR sequencing used cDNA made by reverse transcription of extracted RNA. Sequencing was performed with immunoSEQ multiplex PCR; in TCRdb, only in-frame clones are kept and a portion is missing. The sample has around 190,000 clones; 56% are singletons. Sequenced input: CD8+ T cells sorted from blood. The V and J genes are TRBV5-6 and TRBJ1-3; D possibly corresponds to TRBD1 (5 bases). This TCR came from a human donor in good health. CDR3 nucleotides: TGTGCCAGCTCTTCCAAAGGGGATTCTGGAAACACCATATATTTT. Translated: CASSSKGDSGNTIYF.